This T cell receptor (beta chain) was observed in a study of CD8 T cells in Susac syndrome (dated 2019 in TCRdb). Study-level background: The study used repertoire sequencing to test whether antigen drove CD8+ T cell activation and differentiation in Susac syndrome. CD8+ T cell repertoire clonality was compared between about 12 healthy donors, approximately 14 Susac syndrome patients and around 15 multiple sclerosis patients. The paper as a whole reports these results and caveats: The TCR sequencing and HLA analysis was acknowledged to have included a relatively small number of individuals.

RNA was extracted using the RNeasy kit, and roughly 0.45 to 1 microgram was reverse transcribed with random hexamers. TCR beta CDR3 regions were amplified with the immunoSEQ multiplex PCR assay covering 54 Vbeta and 13 Jbeta segments. Bias from PCR amplification was corrected by using a synthetic template baseline for primer optimization and for computational correction. The original methods were these. Only productive sequences were kept, with reads annotated to V, D and J genes according to IMGT and analyzed in immunoSEQ Analyzer. Clonality was calculated as one minus the Shannon entropy normalized by log2 of the number of productive unique sequences. For each patient and control, public and private clones were evaluated within the 100 most prevalent clones. Susac-specific clones were defined as absent from healthy and MS cohorts, 850 to 1,300 published viral clones and other ImmuneACCESS disease sequences. TCRdb reanalyzed the raw reads on its own, using fastp at Q25 for trimming and MiXCR for clone calling, and kept in-frame beta chains. One record per CDR3 amino acid sequence lists the most common genes and DNA. The V and J calls shown here were made by TCRdb, not taken from the authors' results. The sample table lists about 280,000 distinct CDR3 sequences, about 85% of them with a count of one. The ten largest clones take up 0.095% to 0.14% of the sample.

High-throughput TCR beta sequencing profiled peripheral blood CD8+ and CD4+ T cells from healthy donors, Susac syndrome patients and multiple sclerosis patients. The multiple sclerosis controls were treatment-naive patients who had stable or active relapsing-remitting disease and met the revised McDonald criteria. Bulk CD8+ and CD4+ T cells were purified by magnetic negative isolation, while CD8+ TEMRA cells were enriched using FACS. Blood was drawn into EDTA tubes, processed within 24 hours, and PBMCs were isolated by density gradient centrifugation. PBMCs intended for TCR sequencing were frozen in liquid nitrogen and were later thawed in a 37 degrees C water bath. A purity of at least 90% was achieved for sorted or isolated CD4+, CD8+ and CD8+ TEMRA cells. CDR3 length: 16 amino acids, cysteine to phenylalanine. Just CDR3 DNA is preserved here, 48 bases in frame from base 1. Germline trimming amounts to 6 bases on V and 6 bases on J, with 13 as the count of junction bases outside the gene matches. CDR1 and CDR2 were assigned from the germline V gene (reference sequence) as MNHEY and SMNVEV.

Notes on this clonotype: It lacks a known antigen. No base-level quality is on record; no much larger clone is a single base apart.

The sequence links TRBV27 to TRBJ2-3; the junction holds 9 bases that match TRBD2. Sequenced sample: CD8+ T cells from PBMCs. The TCR comes from a human donor with multiple sclerosis. The bases read TGTGCCAGCAGCTCCAGCGGGAGGCCCCAGGTCGATACGCAGTATTTT. Its translation is CASSSSGRPQVDTQYF.